This record looks at one T cell receptor beta chain sequence and its context. The method was immunoSEQ multiplex PCR; TCRdb's version includes in-frame clones alone and lacks a portion of them. The sample lists tens of thousands of clones, around 87% occurring once. The data belong to a study of OX40 agonist ivuxolimab in advanced cancers. Across the whole study: Ivuxolimab is an agonistic anti-OX40 (CD134) antibody, and patients were treated with it. The study gave patients intravenous ivuxolimab at 0.01 to 10 mg/kg every 2 weeks. Under the entry rules, prior anti-PD-1, anti-PD-L1 or anti-CTLA-4 therapy was allowed, and more than 35% had some. Partial responses were recorded for three patients, including one with hepatocellular carcinoma and two with cutaneous melanoma.

With 1 base removed from V and 6 bases from J, the gap between germline ends came to 16 bases. Germline-derived CDR1 and CDR2 are SGDLS and YYNGEE. The CDR3 totals 15 residues. The sample in question was CD4+ or CD8+ T cells sorted from blood, obtained in a trial of the OX40 agonist ivuxolimab. This TCR was sampled from an adult with an advanced solid tumor such as melanoma, head and neck, liver or kidney cancer. V gene TRBV9 combines with J gene TRBJ1-2; D remains ambiguous. DNA of the CDR3: TGTGCCAGCAGCGTACTCGGTACTAGACAAAATGGCTACACCTTC. The encoded protein is CASSVLGTRQNGYTF. Drawing the rest from reference TRBV9 and TRBJ1-2, the complete variable domain is DSGVTQTPKHLITATGQRVTLRCSPRSGDLSVYWYQQSLDQGLQFLIQYYNGEERAKGNILERFSAQQFPDLHSELNLSSLELGDSALYFCASSVLGTRQNGYTFGSGTRLTVV.